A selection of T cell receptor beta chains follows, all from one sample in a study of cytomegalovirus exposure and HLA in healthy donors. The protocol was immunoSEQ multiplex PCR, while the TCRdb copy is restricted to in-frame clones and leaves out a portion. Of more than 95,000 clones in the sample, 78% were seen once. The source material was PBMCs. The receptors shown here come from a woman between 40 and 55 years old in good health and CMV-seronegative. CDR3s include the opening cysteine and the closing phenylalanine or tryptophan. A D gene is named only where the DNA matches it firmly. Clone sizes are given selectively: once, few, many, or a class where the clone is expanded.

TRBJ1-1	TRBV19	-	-	CASSRGTLNTEAFF	TGTGCCAGTAGTAGGGGGACATTGAACACTGAAGCTTTCTTT
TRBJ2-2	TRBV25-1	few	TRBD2	CASKGLAGSDTGELFF	TGTGCCAGTAAAGGACTAGCGGGATCGGACACCGGGGAGCTGTTTTTT
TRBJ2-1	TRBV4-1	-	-	CASRSIDLLGGGYNEQFF	TGCGCCAGCAGATCGATAGACCTTCTCGGGGGAGGCTACAATGAGCAGTTCTTC
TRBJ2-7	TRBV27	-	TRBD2	CASSLGGDSYEQYF	TGTGCCAGCAGTTTGGGGGGGGACTCCTACGAGCAGTACTTC
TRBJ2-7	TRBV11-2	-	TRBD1	CASSPLDRGRGMRYEQYF	TGTGCCAGCAGCCCCCTGGACAGGGGGCGCGGTATGAGATACGAGCAGTACTTC
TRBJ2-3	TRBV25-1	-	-	CASSGGADTQYF	TGTGCCAGCAGTGGAGGAGCAGATACGCAGTATTTT
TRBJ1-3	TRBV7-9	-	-	CASRLGEGTGNTIYF	TGTGCCAGCAGGCTCGGGGAGGGGACGGGGAACACCATATATTTT
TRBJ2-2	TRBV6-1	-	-	CASSEDPGTGELFF	TGTGCCAGCAGTGAAGATCCGGGAACCGGGGAGCTGTTTTTT
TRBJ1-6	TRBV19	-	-	CASRDEGSSPLHF	TGTGCCAGTAGGGACGAGGGAAGTTCACCCCTCCACTTT
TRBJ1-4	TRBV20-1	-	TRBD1	CSAYTGGLFF	TGCAGTGCTTACACAGGGGGACTGTTTTTT
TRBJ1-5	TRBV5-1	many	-	CASSSGGEGQPQHF	TGCGCCAGCAGCTCGGGGGGGGAAGGTCAGCCCCAGCATTTT
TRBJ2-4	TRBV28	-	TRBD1	CASSDPSVRDRVGNIQYF	TGTGCCAGCAGTGACCCCTCGGTACGGGACAGGGTTGGAAACATTCAGTACTTC
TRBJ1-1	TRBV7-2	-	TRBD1	CASRTGTATTEAFF	TGTGCCAGCAGAACCGGGACAGCGACCACTGAAGCTTTCTTT
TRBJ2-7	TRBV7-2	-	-	CASSFVGIVSEQYF	TGTGCCAGCAGCTTTGTCGGGATCGTGTCCGAGCAGTACTTC
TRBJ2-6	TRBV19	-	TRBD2	CASTPGLAGGRSGANVLTF	TGTGCCAGTACTCCGGGACTAGCGGGAGGCCGCTCTGGGGCCAACGTCCTGACTTTC
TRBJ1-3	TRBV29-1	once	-	CSVLTTSGNTIYF	TGCAGCGTCCTGACAACCTCTGGAAACACCATATATTTT
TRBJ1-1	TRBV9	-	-	CASSVAGGSTEAFF	TGTGCCAGCAGCGTAGCGGGGGGAAGCACTGAAGCTTTCTTT
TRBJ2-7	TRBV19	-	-	CASSIQHSYEQYF	TGTGCCAGTAGTATACAACACTCCTACGAGCAGTACTTC
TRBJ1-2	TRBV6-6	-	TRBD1	CASSHEQGHYGYTF	TGTGCCAGCAGCCACGAACAGGGGCACTATGGCTACACCTTC
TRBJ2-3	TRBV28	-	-	CASGTRGGGSTDTQYF	TGTGCCAGCGGAACAAGGGGCGGGGGCAGCACAGATACGCAGTATTTT
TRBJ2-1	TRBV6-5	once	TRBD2	CASRETGTRSNEQFF	TGTGCCAGCCGCGAAACCGGGACTAGATCCAATGAGCAGTTCTTC
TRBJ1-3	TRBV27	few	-	CASREGQYSGNTIYF	TGTGCCAGCAGAGAGGGACAATACTCTGGAAACACCATATATTTT
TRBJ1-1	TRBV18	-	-	CASSPMGAGWDTEAFF	TGTGCCAGCTCACCGATGGGGGCAGGTTGGGACACTGAAGCTTTCTTT
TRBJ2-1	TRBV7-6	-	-	CASSSPDWNSYNEQFF	TGTGCCAGCAGCTCCCCGGACTGGAACTCCTACAATGAGCAGTTCTTC
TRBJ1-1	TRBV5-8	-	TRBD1	CASSDKTGGKTEAFF	TGTGCCAGCAGCGATAAAACAGGGGGAAAGACTGAAGCTTTCTTT
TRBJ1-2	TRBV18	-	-	CASSPASSRNYGYTF	TGTGCCAGCTCACCGGCCTCCAGTCGAAACTATGGCTACACCTTC
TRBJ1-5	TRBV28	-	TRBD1	CASRMTGGNQPQHF	TGTGCCAGCAGGATGACAGGGGGCAATCAGCCCCAGCATTTT
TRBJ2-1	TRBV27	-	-	CASGQGGYEQFF	TGTGCCAGCGGGCAGGGAGGCTATGAGCAGTTCTTC
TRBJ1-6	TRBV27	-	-	CASSLGGDSPLHF	TGTGCCAGCAGTTTGGGGGGGGATTCACCCCTCCACTTT
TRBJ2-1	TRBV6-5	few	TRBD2	CASSPASGRQGEQFF	TGTGCCAGCAGCCCCGCTAGCGGGAGACAGGGTGAGCAGTTCTTC
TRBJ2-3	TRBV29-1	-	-	CSVEDLGGGTDTQYF	TGCAGCGTTGAAGATTTGGGAGGAGGGACAGATACGCAGTATTTT
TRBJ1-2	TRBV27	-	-	CASSLIGTQGRANYGYTF	TGTGCCAGCAGTTTAATAGGAACCCAGGGTCGAGCTAACTATGGCTACACCTTC
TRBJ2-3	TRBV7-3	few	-	CASSLRGGPDTQYF	TGTGCCAGCAGCTTAAGGGGGGGCCCAGATACGCAGTATTTT
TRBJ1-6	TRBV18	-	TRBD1	CASSPRNRGNSPLHF	TGTGCCAGCTCACCAAGAAACAGGGGAAATTCACCCCTCCACTTT
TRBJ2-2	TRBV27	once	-	CASRQDSTVPGELFF	TGTGCCAGCAGACAGGACAGCACAGTACCCGGGGAGCTGTTTTTT
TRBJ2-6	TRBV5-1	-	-	CASSLAARSGANVLTF	TGCGCCAGCAGCTTGGCCGCGCGGTCCGGGGCCAACGTCCTGACTTTC
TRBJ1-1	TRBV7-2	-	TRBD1	CASSSPQGAGTEAFF	TGTGCCAGCAGCTCTCCACAGGGGGCGGGCACTGAAGCTTTCTTT
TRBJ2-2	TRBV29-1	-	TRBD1	CSVAGTGLPGELFF	TGCAGCGTTGCCGGGACAGGGCTTCCCGGGGAGCTGTTTTTT
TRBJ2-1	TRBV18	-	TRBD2	CASSPGTSDEQFF	TGTGCCAGCTCACCAGGGACTAGCGATGAGCAGTTCTTC
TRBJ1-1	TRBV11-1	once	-	CASSLYGGLGTEAFF	TGTGCCAGCAGCTTATATGGGGGCCTGGGCACTGAAGCTTTCTTT
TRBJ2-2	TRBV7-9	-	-	CASSIRGGLNTGELFF	TGTGCCAGCAGCATCCGTGGCGGACTGAACACCGGGGAGCTGTTTTTT
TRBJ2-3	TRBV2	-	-	CASSLDSGSTDTQYF	TGTGCCAGCAGCCTCGACAGCGGGAGCACAGATACGCAGTATTTT
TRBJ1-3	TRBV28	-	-	CASSFREPGNTIYF	TGTGCCAGCAGTTTTCGGGAACCTGGAAACACCATATATTTT
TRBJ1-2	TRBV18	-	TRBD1	CASSPLDRAGGYTF	TGTGCCAGCTCACCCCTGGACAGGGCGGGTGGCTACACCTTC
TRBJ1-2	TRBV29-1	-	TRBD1	CSVKGASGYTF	TGCAGCGTTAAGGGGGCGAGTGGCTACACCTTC
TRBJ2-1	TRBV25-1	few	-	CASSEFRGVYNEQFF	TGTGCCAGCAGTGAATTCAGGGGCGTGTACAATGAGCAGTTCTTC
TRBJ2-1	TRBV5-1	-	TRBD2	CASRRAGESYNEQFF	TGCGCCAGCAGGCGAGCGGGAGAATCCTACAATGAGCAGTTCTTC
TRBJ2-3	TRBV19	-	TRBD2	CASSTIAGVGDTQYF	TGTGCCAGTAGCACTATAGCGGGAGTTGGCGATACGCAGTATTTT
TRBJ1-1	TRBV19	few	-	CASSIEGLGTEAFF	TGTGCCAGTAGTATAGAGGGGCTGGGAACTGAAGCTTTCTTT
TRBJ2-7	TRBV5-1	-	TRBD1	CASSLLGTGGNEQYF	TGCGCCAGCAGCTTGTTAGGGACAGGGGGCAACGAGCAGTACTTC
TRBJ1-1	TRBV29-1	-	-	CSVAREGGMNTEAFF	TGCAGCGTTGCGCGGGAGGGAGGGATGAACACTGAAGCTTTCTTT
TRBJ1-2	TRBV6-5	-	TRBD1	CASSYRGQGPYYGYTF	TGTGCCAGCAGTTACCGAGGACAGGGGCCCTACTATGGCTACACCTTC
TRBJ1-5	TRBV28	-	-	CASSSEFRPQHF	TGTGCCAGCAGTTCCGAGTTCCGGCCCCAGCATTTT